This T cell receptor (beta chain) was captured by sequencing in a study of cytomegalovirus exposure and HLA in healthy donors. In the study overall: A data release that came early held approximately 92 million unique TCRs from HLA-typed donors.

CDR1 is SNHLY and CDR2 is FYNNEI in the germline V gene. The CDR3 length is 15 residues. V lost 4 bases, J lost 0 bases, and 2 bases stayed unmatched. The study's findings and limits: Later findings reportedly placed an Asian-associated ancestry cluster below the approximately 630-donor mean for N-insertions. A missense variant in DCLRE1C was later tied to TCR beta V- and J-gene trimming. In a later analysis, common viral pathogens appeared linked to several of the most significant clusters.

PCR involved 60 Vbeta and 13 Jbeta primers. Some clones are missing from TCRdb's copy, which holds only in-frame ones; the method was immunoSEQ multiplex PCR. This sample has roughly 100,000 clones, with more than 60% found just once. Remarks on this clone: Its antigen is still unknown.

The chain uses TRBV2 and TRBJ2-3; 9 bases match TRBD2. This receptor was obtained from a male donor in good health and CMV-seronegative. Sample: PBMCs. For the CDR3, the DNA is TGTGCCAGCAGTGTGCGGGAGGGGAGCACAGATACGCAGTATTTT. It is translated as CASSVREGSTDTQYF.